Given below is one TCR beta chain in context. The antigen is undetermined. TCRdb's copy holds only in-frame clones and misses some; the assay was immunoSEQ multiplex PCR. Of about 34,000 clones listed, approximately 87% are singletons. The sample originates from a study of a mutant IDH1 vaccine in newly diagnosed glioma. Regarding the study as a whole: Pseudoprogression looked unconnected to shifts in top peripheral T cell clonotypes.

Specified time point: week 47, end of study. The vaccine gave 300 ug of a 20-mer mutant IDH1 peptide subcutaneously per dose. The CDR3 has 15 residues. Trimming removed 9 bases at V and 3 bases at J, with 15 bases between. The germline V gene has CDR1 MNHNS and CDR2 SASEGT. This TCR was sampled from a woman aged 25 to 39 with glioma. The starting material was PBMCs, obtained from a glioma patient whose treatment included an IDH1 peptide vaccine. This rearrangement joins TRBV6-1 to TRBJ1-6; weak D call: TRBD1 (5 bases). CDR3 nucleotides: TGTGCCAGTAACAGGCAAACCATCTATAATTCACCCCTCCACTTT. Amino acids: CASNRQTIYNSPLHF.